A selection of T cell receptor beta chains follows, all from one sample in a study of cytomegalovirus exposure and HLA in healthy donors. Profiling relied on immunoSEQ multiplex PCR, and the TCRdb table lists in-frame clones only, not all of them. This sample carries 100,000 to 150,000 clones, about three quarters of them seen once, and the ten largest clones take around 2.7%. The sample taken for sequencing was PBMCs. These receptors originate from a woman in her forties in good health and CMV-seropositive. Both conserved end residues are part of each CDR3. Each record gives: V gene, J gene, clone size, D gene, CDR3 protein, CDR3 DNA. A D gene is named only where the DNA matches it firmly. Some rows have no size entry. The others give once, few or many, or a class for an expanded clone.

TRBV19,TRBJ2-1,.,TRBD2,CASSTLTPYSTSGKRDEQFF,TGTGCCAGTAGTACCCTGACTCCCTATTCTACTAGCGGGAAACGGGATGAGCAGTTCTTC
TRBV30,TRBJ1-1,once,.,CAWSDTGGVNTEAFF,TGTGCCTGGAGCGATACAGGTGGCGTGAACACTGAAGCTTTCTTT
TRBV10-3,TRBJ1-1,.,.,CAIRRDSGDTEAFF,TGTGCCATCAGGAGGGACTCTGGGGACACTGAAGCTTTCTTT
TRBV5-1,TRBJ1-1,few,.,CASSLAGSGAFF,TGCGCCAGCAGCTTGGCGGGGTCCGGGGCTTTCTTT
TRBV7-2,TRBJ1-5,.,TRBD1,CASSPTGRTGSNQPQHF,TGTGCCAGCAGCCCTACGGGGCGGACAGGGTCCAATCAGCCCCAGCATTTT
TRBV9,TRBJ1-1,.,.,CASSVAPTENTEAFF,TGTGCCAGCAGCGTAGCCCCGACAGAGAACACTGAAGCTTTCTTT
TRBV11-2,TRBJ2-4,.,.,CASSLAHTSSLKNIQYF,TGTGCCAGCAGCTTAGCCCATACTAGCTCCCTCAAAAACATTCAGTACTTC
TRBV5-1,TRBJ1-5,.,TRBD1,CASSTGTGWNQPQHF,TGCGCCAGCAGCACGGGGACAGGGTGGAATCAGCCCCAGCATTTT
TRBV18,TRBJ2-7,.,TRBD1,CASSPLGQGPGEQYF,TGTGCCAGCTCACCACTCGGACAGGGGCCGGGGGAGCAGTACTTC
TRBV10-2,TRBJ2-1,.,.,CASRDWAGSFMGNEQFF,TGCGCCAGCAGGGATTGGGCGGGATCATTTATGGGCAATGAGCAGTTCTTC
TRBV27,TRBJ1-4,.,.,CASSLGDSKGKLFF,TGTGCCAGCAGTTTAGGGGACTCAAAGGGTAAACTGTTTTTT
TRBV29-1,TRBJ1-2,.,.,CSCGEGGYGYTF,TGCAGTTGCGGGGAGGGGGGATATGGCTACACCTTC
TRBV9,TRBJ2-5,.,TRBD2,CASSRGLAGQETQYF,TGTGCCAGCAGCAGGGGACTAGCGGGGCAAGAGACCCAGTACTTC
TRBV9,TRBJ2-2,.,TRBD1,CASSPGDRGTGELFF,TGTGCCAGCAGCCCAGGCGACAGGGGAACCGGGGAGCTGTTTTTT
TRBV2,TRBJ1-5,.,.,CASSAGDQPQHF,TGTGCCAGCAGTGCGGGTGATCAGCCCCAGCATTTT
TRBV5-4,TRBJ2-1,.,.,CASSLVGPDSNEQFF,TGTGCCAGCAGCTTGGTGGGCCCCGATTCGAATGAGCAGTTCTTC
TRBV7-2,TRBJ2-7,.,.,CASSRQSYEQYF,TGTGCCAGCAGCAGACAGTCCTACGAGCAGTACTTC
TRBV5-5,TRBJ1-2,.,.,CASSPHLRQDNYGYTF,TGTGCCAGCAGCCCCCACCTACGACAGGATAACTATGGCTACACCTTC
TRBV5-1,TRBJ2-5,few,TRBD1,CASSLGQVQETQYF,TGCGCCAGCAGCCTAGGACAGGTACAAGAGACCCAGTACTTC
TRBV19,TRBJ1-5,.,TRBD1,CASSMDPGQGGFVRQPQHF,TGTGCCAGTAGTATGGACCCCGGACAGGGAGGTTTCGTGCGTCAGCCCCAGCATTTT
TRBV7-6,TRBJ2-7,.,.,CASSLGSGLGYEQYF,TGTGCCAGCAGCTTAGGGTCGGGACTCGGCTACGAGCAGTACTTC
TRBV7-2,TRBJ2-1,few,.,CASSTPRGGYNEQFF,TGTGCCAGCAGCACACCTAGGGGGGGGTACAATGAGCAGTTCTTC
TRBV10-3,TRBJ2-1,.,.,CAIKEGSGNNEQFF,TGTGCCATCAAAGAGGGTAGCGGAAACAATGAGCAGTTCTTC
TRBV6-4,TRBJ2-2,.,.,CASSDGLTGELFF,TGTGCCAGCAGTGACGGGCTCACCGGGGAGCTGTTTTTT
TRBV18,TRBJ2-5,.,.,CASSPNSAGYQETQYF,TGTGCCAGCTCACCAAACTCTGCAGGGTACCAAGAGACCCAGTACTTC
TRBV10-3,TRBJ2-5,.,TRBD2,CAISEGLAGEETQYF,TGTGCCATCAGTGAGGGACTAGCGGGGGAAGAGACCCAGTACTTC
TRBV19,TRBJ1-4,.,.,CASRPPGGEKLFF,TGTGCCAGTAGACCCCCCGGGGGAGAAAAACTGTTTTTT
TRBV30,TRBJ2-2,.,.,CACGNSNTGELFF,TGTGCTTGCGGGAATTCGAACACCGGGGAGCTGTTTTTT
TRBV4-2,TRBJ1-1,.,.,CASSQVVSTEAFF,TGTGCCAGCAGCCAAGTGGTTAGCACTGAAGCTTTCTTT
TRBV5-1,TRBJ1-6,.,.,CASSLDDSRNSPLHF,TGCGCCAGCAGCTTGGACGACTCTAGGAATTCACCCCTCCACTTT
TRBV19,TRBJ1-4,.,TRBD1,CASSPGQGRWRATNEKLFF,TGTGCCAGTAGTCCGGGACAGGGAAGATGGAGGGCAACTAATGAAAAACTGTTTTTT
TRBV5-6,TRBJ1-5,.,TRBD1,CASSSFDRGHQPQHF,TGTGCCAGCAGCTCCTTCGACAGGGGGCATCAGCCCCAGCATTTT
TRBV19,TRBJ1-2,few,TRBD1,CASSDRGQGYTF,TGTGCCAGTTCCGACAGGGGGCAAGGCTACACCTTC
TRBV9,TRBJ2-3,few,TRBD2,CASSVAGGGADTQYF,TGTGCCAGCAGCGTGGCGGGAGGGGGGGCAGATACGCAGTATTTT
TRBV7-9,TRBJ1-1,.,.,CASSSPGDTEAFF,TGTGCCAGCAGCTCACCGGGTGACACTGAAGCTTTCTTT
TRBV30,TRBJ1-1,.,TRBD1,CAWSLTGGRTEAFF,TGTGCCTGGAGTCTCACAGGGGGCCGGACTGAAGCTTTCTTT
TRBV18,TRBJ1-1,few,TRBD1,CASSRGQGASTEAFF,TGTGCCAGCTCACGCGGACAGGGGGCGTCCACTGAAGCTTTCTTT
TRBV6-1,TRBJ2-5,.,TRBD2,CASSGSGAYQETQYF,TGTGCCAGCAGTGGGAGCGGGGCGTACCAAGAGACCCAGTACTTC
TRBV7-2,TRBJ1-6,few,.,CASSLEVLTGTNSPLHF,TGTGCCAGCAGCTTAGAGGTGCTCACAGGGACGAATTCACCCCTCCACTTT
TRBV5-6,TRBJ1-4,.,.,CASSLGQVSIEKLFF,TGTGCCAGCAGCTTGGGACAGGTGTCCATTGAAAAACTGTTTTTT
TRBV29-1,TRBJ1-5,.,TRBD1,CSAGQNLNQPQHF,TGCAGCGCGGGACAGAATCTCAATCAGCCCCAGCATTTT
TRBV2,TRBJ1-5,.,TRBD1,CASRSYRGSQPQHF,TGTGCCAGCAGGTCTTACAGGGGGAGTCAGCCCCAGCATTTT
TRBV9,TRBJ2-7,.,TRBD1,CAIGWTGGPYEQYF,TGTGCCATCGGATGGACAGGGGGTCCCTACGAGCAGTACTTC
TRBV30,TRBJ2-2,.,TRBD2,CAWSFREGGELFF,TGTGCCTGGAGTTTCCGGGAGGGCGGGGAGCTGTTTTTT
TRBV11-3,TRBJ1-1,.,.,CASSLEAGMNTEAFF,TGTGCCAGCAGCTTAGAAGCGGGTATGAACACTGAAGCTTTCTTT
TRBV6-6,TRBJ1-3,.,.,CASSLLVYSGNTIYF,TGTGCCAGCAGTCTTCTAGTGTACTCTGGAAACACCATATATTTT
TRBV7-6,TRBJ2-2,few,TRBD1,CASSLKTGGTGELFF,TGTGCCAGCAGCTTAAAGACAGGGGGCACCGGGGAGCTGTTTTTT
TRBV27,TRBJ2-5,.,.,CASRPTRIRGETQYF,TGTGCCAGCAGGCCGACGCGGATTCGGGGAGAGACCCAGTACTTC
TRBV30,TRBJ2-3,.,.,CAWQGPGPQYF,TGTGCCTGGCAGGGCCCGGGTCCGCAGTATTTT
TRBV7-3,TRBJ1-1,.,TRBD1,CASSKTGEGTEAFF,TGTGCCAGCAGCAAGACAGGGGAGGGCACTGAAGCTTTCTTT
TRBV4-1,TRBJ2-1,.,TRBD2,CASSQRGLAGGISYNEQFF,TGCGCCAGCAGCCAACGGGGACTAGCGGGGGGAATCTCCTACAATGAGCAGTTCTTC